The rows below give T cell receptor beta chains drawn from one sample of a study of blood T cell repertoires in COVID-19. Only in-frame clones appear in the TCRdb table, and some are missing; sequencing was by immunoSEQ multiplex PCR. The data show 110,000 to 150,000 clones, with around nine tenths seen just once and roughly 4.3% held by the top ten. Sequenced: peripheral blood. These receptors were collected from a middle-aged woman with acute or convalescent COVID-19. Each CDR3 is given with its conserved first and last residue. Fields, in order: D gene, clone size, V gene, J gene, CDR3 DNA, CDR3 protein. The D gene is left open where the match is weak. Not every row has a clone size; where given, it reads once, few, many or a size class.

D: .
size: .
V: TRBV24-1
J: TRBJ1-2
DNA: TGTGCCACCAGTGATTTTCCAGGGGACGGCTACACCTTC
CDR3: CATSDFPGDGYTF

D: TRBD1
size: few
V: TRBV30
J: TRBJ1-6
DNA: TGTGCCTGGAGTGTAGGGACAGTCAATTCACCCCTCCACTTT
CDR3: CAWSVGTVNSPLHF

D: .
size: .
V: TRBV4-1
J: TRBJ2-1
DNA: TGCGCCAGCAGCCCGGGTGGGACATTCTCCTACAATGAGCAGTTCTTC
CDR3: CASSPGGTFSYNEQFF

D: .
size: .
V: TRBV4-1
J: TRBJ2-1
DNA: TGCGCCAGCAGCCAAGTGGCCCCATCCTCCTACAATGAGCAGTTCTTC
CDR3: CASSQVAPSSYNEQFF

D: .
size: .
V: TRBV5-1
J: TRBJ1-1
DNA: TGCGCCAGCAGCTCCGGACAGCCGAACACTGAAGCTTTCTTT
CDR3: CASSSGQPNTEAFF

D: TRBD2
size: .
V: TRBV5-1
J: TRBJ2-5
DNA: TGCGCCAGCAGCTCAAAGCGGGAGGGAATAGAGACCCAGTACTTC
CDR3: CASSSKREGIETQYF

D: TRBD1
size: .
V: TRBV10-3
J: TRBJ1-5
DNA: TGTGCCATCAGTGAGTCGGACAGGGGAGTAGATCAGCCCCAGCATTTT
CDR3: CAISESDRGVDQPQHF

D: .
size: .
V: TRBV11-3
J: TRBJ1-5
DNA: TGTGCCAGCAGCCTTAAGGACAGCCATAGCAATCAGCCCCAGCATTTT
CDR3: CASSLKDSHSNQPQHF

D: .
size: few
V: TRBV29-1
J: TRBJ2-7
DNA: TGCAGCGCACGGGACAACTCCTACGAGCAGTACTTC
CDR3: CSARDNSYEQYF

D: TRBD1
size: .
V: TRBV28
J: TRBJ2-7
DNA: TGTGCCAGCAGTCAGGGGGTCAGGCCGCAGTACTTC
CDR3: CASSQGVRPQYF

D: TRBD1
size: .
V: TRBV4-1
J: TRBJ1-4
DNA: TGCGCCAGCAGCCAAGGGGACCAAGGTTTCAGGGGGGAAAAACTGTTTTTT
CDR3: CASSQGDQGFRGEKLFF

D: .
size: .
V: TRBV20-1
J: TRBJ1-2
DNA: TGCAGTGCTAGACAGGGGTATGGCTACACCTTC
CDR3: CSARQGYGYTF

D: TRBD2
size: once
V: TRBV18
J: TRBJ2-2
DNA: TGTGCCAGCTCAAGGACTAGCGGGAGAAACACCGGGGAGCTGTTTTTT
CDR3: CASSRTSGRNTGELFF

D: .
size: .
V: TRBV18
J: TRBJ1-2
DNA: TGTGCCAGCTCACCTCCGCAGTCCTATGGCTACACCTTC
CDR3: CASSPPQSYGYTF

D: TRBD2
size: .
V: TRBV27
J: TRBJ2-2
DNA: TGTGCCAGCAGTTTAAAAGGACTAGCGGGACACACCGGGGAGCTGTTTTTT
CDR3: CASSLKGLAGHTGELFF

D: .
size: .
V: TRBV10-3
J: TRBJ1-2
DNA: TGTGCCATCAGTGAGAACCAGTCGAAATTCCGGGACATCGATGGCTACACCTTC
CDR3: CAISENQSKFRDIDGYTF

D: TRBD1
size: .
V: TRBV20-1
J: TRBJ2-4
DNA: TGCAGTGTTCAGGGGGAAAACATTCAGTACTTC
CDR3: CSVQGENIQYF

D: TRBD1
size: .
V: TRBV30
J: TRBJ1-6
DNA: TGTGCCTGGAGTGAACTCAGGGGGAGTGGTAATTCACCCCTCCACTTT
CDR3: CAWSELRGSGNSPLHF

D: TRBD1
size: once
V: TRBV7-9
J: TRBJ1-1
DNA: TGTGCCAGCAGCTTATGGGCAGGGGGAGAAGCTTTCTTT
CDR3: CASSLWAGGEAFF

D: .
size: .
V: TRBV9
J: TRBJ1-6
DNA: TGTGCCAGCAGCTCCCTAAACTCACCCCTCCACTTT
CDR3: CASSSLNSPLHF

D: TRBD2
size: few
V: TRBV9
J: TRBJ2-7
DNA: TGTGCCAGCAGCGTAGAGCGGGAACCCTCCTACGAGCAGTACTTC
CDR3: CASSVEREPSYEQYF

D: TRBD1
size: .
V: TRBV10-3
J: TRBJ2-7
DNA: TGTGCCATCAGTGACCTCGGACAGGGAGGCTACGAGCAGTACTTC
CDR3: CAISDLGQGGYEQYF

D: TRBD1
size: .
V: TRBV28
J: TRBJ1-2
DNA: TGTGCCAGCAGTTCCGCGGACAGGGACGGCTACACCTTC
CDR3: CASSSADRDGYTF

D: .
size: .
V: TRBV6-2/TRBV6-3
J: TRBJ1-1
DNA: TGTGCCAGCAGTTCCGAGGGGGGGGTCACTGAAGCTTTCTTT
CDR3: CASSSEGGVTEAFF

D: TRBD1
size: .
V: TRBV27
J: TRBJ1-5
DNA: TGTGCCAGCAGTTTAGGGACAGGGCCCCAATTTCCCCAGCATTTT
CDR3: CASSLGTGPQFPQHF

D: .
size: .
V: TRBV5-6
J: TRBJ2-7
DNA: TGTGCCAGCAGCAATTCTGCCTACGAGCAGTACTTC
CDR3: CASSNSAYEQYF

D: TRBD1
size: .
V: TRBV2
J: TRBJ1-2
DNA: TGTGCCAGCAGTTCCCACGGGGGACAGGGGGCAGTTGGCTACACCTTC
CDR3: CASSSHGGQGAVGYTF

D: TRBD1
size: .
V: TRBV6-5
J: TRBJ1-1
DNA: TGTGCCAGCGGGACAGGGTACACTGAAGCTTTCTTT
CDR3: CASGTGYTEAFF

D: .
size: .
V: TRBV2
J: TRBJ1-2
DNA: TGTGCCAGCAGTGACGAGACAGATAACTATGGCTACACCTTC
CDR3: CASSDETDNYGYTF

D: .
size: .
V: TRBV30
J: TRBJ1-1
DNA: TGTGCCTGGAGTGGACAAATGAACACTGAAGCTTTCTTT
CDR3: CAWSGQMNTEAFF

D: .
size: few
V: TRBV29-1
J: TRBJ1-3
DNA: TGCAGCGTTGAACAGGCTAACTCTGGAAACACCATATATTTT
CDR3: CSVEQANSGNTIYF